Sequencing of this TCR beta chain was carried out in a study of blood T cell repertoires in COVID-19. For the study at large: Sources were T cells, B-cell-depleted T cells, or PBMCs; the material itself was cDNA or gDNA.

As originally analysed: Researchers report that nucleated cell counts were estimated from reference gene primer amplification. Using immunoSEQ multiplex PCR, the repertoire was profiled, and TCRdb retains in-frame clones only, with some absent. D and trimming come from the DNA, and the V and J calls and clone size come from that table. The repertoire has about 180,000 clones, around 80% of them found once; the top ten carry 6.5%. The trim removed 4 bases at V and 0 bases at J, leaving 12 bases unmatched. The CDR3 is made up of 18 amino acids. The germline CDR1 and CDR2 sequences are SGHRS and YFSETQ.

The chain has TRBV5-1 and TRBJ2-1; 8 bases fit TRBD1. Sequenced sample: peripheral blood. This receptor was identified in a man between 65 and 85 years old with active or convalescent COVID-19. CDR3 residues: CASSLKTGATYSYNEQFF. CDR3 nucleotide sequence: TGCGCCAGCAGCCTTAAGACAGGGGCGACATACTCCTACAATGAGCAGTTCTTC. The whole variable domain, remainder taken from reference TRBV5-1 and TRBJ2-1, is KAGVTQTPRYLIKTRGQQVTLSCSPISGHRSVSWYQQTPGQGLQFLFEYFSETQRNKGNFPGRFSGRQFSNSRSEMNVSTLELGDSALYLCASSLKTGATYSYNEQFFGPGTRLTVL.